Below are 18 T cell receptor beta chains sequenced from a single sample in a study of shared T cell receptors in the human thymus. Sequenced by immunoSEQ multiplex PCR; TCRdb stores in-frame clones only, minus some. The data hold 700,000 to 750,000 clones, with approximately 85% observed a single time. This sample was shared with a second study, whose subject was human thymus T cells.

The sequenced material came from thymocytes. Receptors originate from a girl in the first two years of life with a congenital heart defect.

The rearrangement links TRBV12-5 to TRBJ2-1, with 11 bases lining up with TRBD2. V shed 3 bases, J shed 3 bases, and the junction held 19 bases outside the gene matches. Looked up from germline, CDR1 is LGHNT and CDR2 is FRNRAP. This CDR3 spans 21 amino acids. The CDR3 spells CASGLKLAGGLPGQDYNEQFF. The CDR3 bases are TGTGCTAGTGGTTTAAAATTAGCGGGGGGGCTCCCAGGGCAGGACTACAATGAGCAGTTCTTC.

The V gene is TRBV7-3, the J gene TRBJ1-1, with 7 bases matching TRBD1. V shed 5 bases and J 3 bases; nucleotides not matched to a gene: 18. The germline V gene has CDR1 SGHTA and CDR2 FQGTGA. The CDR3 contains 18 residues. DNA for the CDR3: TGTGCCAGCAGCCCGTCCCTTCACCTTGACAGGGTGTACACTGAAGCTTTCTTT. Translation: CASSPSLHLDRVYTEAFF.

This rearrangement joins TRBV4-1 to TRBJ1-1; TRBD1 might be the D (5 bases). CDR1 is MGHRA and CDR2 is YSYEKL in the germline V gene. With 4 bases removed from V and 1 base from J, the gap between germline ends came to 10 bases. The CDR3 consists of 14 residues. The CDR3 loop reads CASSPAGGNTEAFF. The CDR3 region has the DNA TGCGCCAGCAGCCCGGCGGGGGGGAACACTGAAGCTTTCTTT.

V gene TRBV9 combines with J gene TRBJ1-1; tentatively, D is TRBD1 (5 bases). The CDR3 sequence is 14 residues long. The germline CDR1 and CDR2 sequences are SGDLS and YYNGEE. Trimming took 5 bases from V and 5 from J, leaving 16 bases between them. DNA for the CDR3: TGTGCCAGCAGAGTGACAGAGCCGTATACTGAAGCTTTCTTT. This translates into CASRVTEPYTEAFF.

This chain joins TRBV13 and TRBJ1-4; TRBD1 aligns across 10 bases. The CDR3 is 15 amino acids. In germline, CDR1 is PRHDT, CDR2 FYEKMQ (reference sequence). The trim removed 4 bases at V and 11 bases at J, leaving 10 bases unmatched. In DNA, the CDR3 is TGTGCCAGCAGCTACCTGGGACAGGGGAACGTGAAACTGTTTTTT. Translated, it gives CASSYLGQGNVKLFF. Full variable domain (outside the CDR3, taken from reference TRBV13 and TRBJ1-4): AAGVIQSPRHLIKEKRETATLKCYPIPRHDTVYWYQQGPGQDPQFLISFYEKMQSDKGSIPDRFSAQQFSDYHSELNMSSLELGDSALYFCASSYLGQGNVKLFFGSGTQLSVL.

The V and J genes are TRBV5-3 and TRBJ1-2; 9 bases fit TRBD1. TRBV5-3 is designated an ORF whose function remains uncertain. There are 15 residues in the CDR3. The V gene end was trimmed by 4 bases and the J gene end by 7 bases; junction bases not matched to a gene: 11. The CDR3 protein is CARSDSRTGARGYTF. DNA for the CDR3: TGTGCCAGAAGCGATTCCAGGACAGGGGCTCGTGGCTACACCTTC.

The rearrangement links TRBV2 to TRBJ2-7; 11 nucleotides agree with TRBD2. CDR3 size: 14 residues. Germline V gene sequence: CDR1 SNHLY, CDR2 FYNNEI. V lost 6 bases to trimming and J lost 3 bases; unmatched junction nucleotides: 4. CDR3 nucleotide sequence: TGTGCCAGCAGGGTACTAGCGGGAGTCTACGAGCAGTACTTC. This codes for CASRVLAGVYEQYF.

The V and J genes are TRBV4-1 and TRBJ2-1; 12 positions match TRBD2. The germline V gene has CDR1 MGHRA and CDR2 YSYEKL. The CDR3 runs to 18 residues. Germline trimming cut 1 base from V and 8 bases from J; bases unmatched to any gene: 12. CDR3 sequence (DNA): TGCGCCAGCAGCCAAGTCAGGACTAGCGGGACAATTACGGATGAGCAGTTCTTC. It encodes CASSQVRTSGTITDEQFF.

This clone has a handful of counts. The chain has TRBV19 and TRBJ1-2; D is unresolved. Trimming shortened V by 0 bases and J by 3 bases, and 17 bases separated the two germline ends. Germline CDR1 LNHDA, CDR2 SQIVND (reference sequence). The CDR3 contains 17 residues. DNA of the CDR3: TGTGCCAGTAGTATAGATGGGAGAGTCCTTTTGGACTATGGCTACACCTTC. Amino acid sequence: CASSIDGRVLLDYGYTF.

The chain links TRBV18 to TRBJ2-1; a weak D match, TRBD2 (6 bases). There are 17 residues in the CDR3. Germline V gene data show CDR1 as KGHSH and CDR2 as LQKENI. V was shortened by 1 base and J by 8 bases, with 21 bases between the two germline ends. CDR3 DNA: TGTGCCAGCTCACCACATGGACCTAAAAGCGGGTCCGATGAGCAGTTCTTC. Amino acids: CASSPHGPKSGSDEQFF. Drawing the rest from reference TRBV18 and TRBJ2-1, the complete variable domain is NAGVMQNPRHLVRRRGQEARLRCSPMKGHSHVYWYRQLPEEGLKFMVYLQKENIIDESGMPKERFSAEFPKEGPSILRIQQVVRGDSAAYFCASSPHGPKSGSDEQFFGPGTRLTVL.

This clone was recorded a few times. The chain recombines TRBV27 with TRBJ1-2; 8 nucleotides agree with TRBD1. Germline V lookup: CDR1 MNHEY, CDR2 SMNVEV (reference sequence). The CDR3 is 16 amino acids. The trim removed 3 bases at V and 4 bases at J, leaving 10 bases unmatched. The CDR3 protein is CASSFSGTGRRYGYTF. CDR3 in DNA: TGTGCCAGCAGTTTCTCCGGGACAGGACGCCGCTATGGCTACACCTTC.

The rearrangement joins TRBV6-1 to TRBJ1-6; D unresolved. Germline CDR1 MNHNS, CDR2 SASEGT. The CDR3 runs to 12 residues. Deletions cut 6 bases from V and 10 bases from J, with 10 bases between. CDR3 nucleotides: TGTGCCAGCAGGAATCTCAGGTCACCCCTCCACTTT. Its translation: CASRNLRSPLHF.

This CDR3 is CASSQPPTRDREGGEKLFF. Written as DNA, the CDR3 is TGTGCCAGCAGCCAACCCCCGACCCGGGACAGGGAGGGGGGTGAAAAACTGTTTTTT. This sequence joins TRBV14 and TRBJ1-4; TRBD1 matches at 9 bases. The ends lost 2 bases at V and 7 bases at J; junction bases unmatched: 17. CDR3 length equals 19 residues. CDR1 and CDR2 from the germline V gene are SGHDN and FVKESK. Filled out from reference TRBV14 and TRBJ1-4, the complete variable domain reads EAGVTQFPSHSVIEKGQTVTLRCDPISGHDNLYWYRRVMGKEIKFLLHFVKESKQDESGMPNNRFLAERTGGTYSTLKVQPAELEDSGVYFCASSQPPTRDREGGEKLFFGSGTQLSVL.

This chain joins TRBV6-1 and TRBJ2-7, with TRBD2 as a possible D gene (6 bases). This CDR3 comprises 17 residues. Germline assignment: CDR1 MNHNS and CDR2 SASEGT. Trimming left V 2 bases short and J 3 bases short, with 20 bases between. The CDR3 DNA reads TGTGCCAGCAGTGAAAGCGGTGCGGGGAGGCCGATCTACGAGCAGTACTTC. Translating gives CASSESGAGRPIYEQYF.

The chain carries TRBV7-9 and TRBJ2-2, with D tentatively TRBD2 (5 bases). The germline gives CDR1 SEHNR, CDR2 FQNEAQ (reference sequence). CDR3 length: 16 residues. Trimming pared 4 bases from V and 4 bases from J, leaving 16 bases between. The DNA of the CDR3 is TGTGCCAGCAGCTCCCCGGCCAGAGCGGCCACCGGGGAGCTGTTTTTT. This codes for CASSSPARAATGELFF.

The V and J genes are TRBV6-6 and TRBJ2-7, with D perhaps matching TRBD1 (8 bases). V was cut by 4 bases and J by 6 bases, with 19 bases left in between. Germline CDR1 and CDR2: MNHNY and SVGAGI (reference sequence). This CDR3 has 15 residues. DNA of the CDR3: TGTGCCAGCAGTTTCCGTGACAGGGGAGGGGGCGAGCAGTACTTC. This sequence encodes CASSFRDRGGGEQYF.

Only one count was recorded for this clone. The chain has TRBV15 and TRBJ1-1, with a possible D match to TRBD1 (5 bases). V lost 3 bases and J lost 3, with 20 bases in between. CDR1 LNHNV and CDR2 YYDKDF come from the germline V gene (reference sequence). There are 17 residues in the CDR3. The DNA for the CDR3 is TGTGCCACCAGCAGTGGGACTCAGGGAAAGGGTTACACTGAAGCTTTCTTT. Amino acid sequence: CATSSGTQGKGYTEAFF.

This clone was seen more than once but under ten times. The chain recombines TRBV29-1 with TRBJ1-2, with D perhaps matching TRBD1 (6 bases). The CDR3 consists of 13 residues. Between the trimmed V and J ends, which lost 6 bases and 7 bases, there was a span of 18 bases. Per germline, CDR1 SQVTM and CDR2 ANQGSEA. This CDR3 is CSVPVGGRPGYTF. The CDR3 DNA follows: TGCAGCGTACCCGTTGGGGGCCGCCCTGGCTACACCTTC.